Listed below are T cell receptor beta chains from one sample, sequenced in a study of blood T cell repertoires in COVID-19. TCRdb's table, derived via immunoSEQ multiplex PCR, lists solely in-frame clones and lacks some. The data contain 200,000 to 250,000 clones, 84% of them singletons. The specimen sequenced was PBMCs or T cells enriched from blood (not recorded which). These TCRs come from a woman between 35 and 50 years old who had recovered from COVID-19. Each CDR3 is given with its conserved first and last residue. Each record gives: J gene, D gene, clone size, V gene, CDR3 protein, CDR3 DNA. D genes are given only for firm matches. Not every row has a clone size; where given, it reads once, few, many or a size class.

TRBJ2-3 | - | - | TRBV2 | CASRPDWPSASTDTQYF | TGTGCCAGCAGACCGGACTGGCCCTCAGCTTCCACAGATACGCAGTATTTT
TRBJ1-4 | - | - | TRBV28 | CASSPLRSNNEKLFF | TGTGCCAGCAGCCCCCTTAGGAGTAATAATGAAAAACTGTTTTTT
TRBJ1-1 | - | once | TRBV15 | CATSREDRLTEAFF | TGTGCCACCAGCAGAGAAGATAGACTAACTGAAGCTTTCTTT
TRBJ1-1 | TRBD1 | few | TRBV29-1 | CSVSRDRGTEAFF | TGCAGCGTGAGCCGGGACAGGGGCACTGAAGCTTTCTTT
TRBJ2-3 | - | - | TRBV5-4 | CASSLDPSGDTQYF | TGTGCCAGCAGCTTGGACCCATCCGGGGATACGCAGTATTTT
TRBJ1-2 | - | - | TRBV6-2/TRBV6-3 | CASSYRPASGRYYGYTF | TGTGCCAGCAGTTACCGACCGGCATCAGGGAGGTACTATGGCTACACCTTC
TRBJ1-5 | - | - | TRBV28 | CASSLRDQPQHF | TGTGCCAGCAGTTTAAGAGATCAGCCCCAGCATTTT
TRBJ1-5 | TRBD1 | once | TRBV15 | CATSRGFPGQEKNQPQHF | TGTGCCACCAGCAGAGGATTCCCTGGACAGGAAAAAAATCAGCCCCAGCATTTT
TRBJ1-2 | - | - | TRBV27 | CASSFTGSYGYTF | TGTGCCAGCAGTTTCACAGGGAGCTATGGCTACACCTTC
TRBJ2-7 | TRBD1 | - | TRBV28 | CASREPGQLYYEQYF | TGTGCCAGCAGGGAACCGGGACAGCTCTACTACGAGCAGTACTTC
TRBJ2-7 | TRBD2 | - | TRBV5-4 | CASSSPSGSYEQYF | TGTGCCAGCAGCTCTCCTAGCGGGAGCTACGAGCAGTACTTC
TRBJ2-2 | - | - | TRBV5-1 | CASSLGQLDTGELFF | TGCGCCAGCAGCTTGGGACAGCTCGACACCGGGGAGCTGTTTTTT
TRBJ1-2 | - | once | TRBV27 | CASSFGAEYGYTF | TGTGCCAGCAGTTTTGGGGCCGAATATGGCTACACCTTC
TRBJ2-5 | - | - | TRBV29-1 | CSVDGAAKWETQYF | TGCAGCGTTGACGGAGCGGCCAAATGGGAGACCCAGTACTTC
TRBJ2-3 | TRBD1 | once | TRBV7-2 | CASSPRGQGTDTQYF | TGTGCCAGCAGCCCAAGGGGGCAGGGCACAGATACGCAGTATTTT
TRBJ2-4 | - | - | TRBV12-3/TRBV12-4 | CASSFAGVTTNF | TGTGCCAGCAGTTTCGCCGGGGTAACCACGAACTTC
TRBJ2-5 | - | - | TRBV19 | CATSITGGDLQETQYF | TGTGCCACTTCTATCACAGGGGGGGACCTTCAAGAGACCCAGTACTTC
TRBJ2-1 | - | - | TRBV11-3 | CASSSPPSSEQFF | TGTGCCAGCAGCTCGCCACCTAGCAGTGAGCAGTTCTTC